This paragraph covers one TCR beta chain sequence. This clonotype was recorded at least ten times. What antigen it recognizes has not been identified. Base-call qualities are not available, and no considerably larger clone is one nucleotide away. Stable Graves' hyperthyroidism was defined as the absence of progression to ophthalmopathy over 18 months of follow-up. Hyperthyroidism patients were newly diagnosed, with disease duration under 2 months, and aged 18 to 65 years. Patients with uncontrolled infections, other autoimmune diseases, pregnancy or lactation were excluded. Diagnoses were established on the basis of clinical symptoms, serum thyroxine and TRAb, thyroid ultrasound, and orbital computed tomography. PBMCs were separated from approximately 10 ml of fresh peripheral blood using Ficoll-Paque density gradient centrifugation. Total RNA was extracted with Trizol reagent, and quality was checked on an Agilent 2100 Bioanalyzer.

The data belong to a study of T cells in Graves' hyperthyroidism and ophthalmopathy (dated by TCRdb to the late 2010s). For context, the study as a whole: Peripheral blood was collected at initial diagnosis, before any treatment. To identify TCR V-J signatures that set the groups apart, the researchers used a discovery cohort of 90 to 100 patients, made up of around 40 with Graves' ophthalmopathy and about 59 with stable Graves' hyperthyroidism. Prospective prediction of ophthalmopathy was tested in an independent validation cohort of 18 to 20 hyperthyroidism patients and 17 patients who later progressed to ophthalmopathy. The roughly 99 discovery patients were divided at random into training and test sets in a 7:3 ratio. Thyroid tissue and blood T-cell repertoires from over 5 Graves' hyperthyroidism patients were also compared in the study. After sampling, hyperthyroidism patients received methimazole starting at 30 mg daily, and ophthalmopathy patients received high-dose intravenous methylprednisolone. According to the paper, TCR Vbeta CDR3 sequencing was carried out on approximately 140 peripheral blood samples, which came from 40 to 45 ophthalmopathy, 70 to 80 hyperthyroidism and around 17 progressor patients. What the research found in general, with its limitations: A 13 V-J signature model separated ophthalmopathy from stable hyperthyroidism, with just over 85% sensitivity and 81.08% specificity in cross-validation and 80%/75% in testing. In validation, progression to ophthalmopathy was predicted by the model with 70.59% sensitivity and just over 72% specificity, a median of roughly six months before onset. Most expanded thyroid clonotypes (frequency above 0.001) were also detected in blood, suggesting blood repertoires may reflect thyroid immune responses. No statistical method was used to fix the sample size in advance, and group allocation was not hidden from the investigators.

Amplification of TCR beta CDR3 regions was carried out from RNA transcripts. The TCR CDR3 was subjected to a first round of RT-PCR using the HTBI primer set and the Qiagen OneStep RT-PCR kit. Libraries were constructed in a second round of multiplex PCR, after which size selection and purification were carried out. The libraries were sequenced on an Illumina HiSeq2000 using paired-end 100 bp reads. Per the original workflow: SOAPnuke was used to process the raw data, throwing out any read that contained adapters or uncalled bases, had a mean Phred below 15, or lacked an exact constant-primer or identifier match. COPE v1.2.5 was used to merge the high-quality paired reads, and each unique nucleotide sequence was defined as a clonotype. MiTCR v1.1 was used to align clonotypes to the IMGT TRBV, TRBD and TRBJ reference segments. The analysis included only V-J combinations with a frequency above 0.0001, which together covered about 99% of the repertoires. The TCS score was defined as F50 (clonal expansion) divided by E x V (chaos), with BLOSUM62-based TCRdist calculated between CDR3 peptides within each V-J. Welch's t-statistics and random forest reduced roughly 530 V-J features to 10 to 15, which were used in a naive Bayes classifier (R e1071). In-frame beta chains were kept once TCRdb had trimmed the public reads at Q25 with fastp and called clones with MiXCR. Identical CDR3 protein sequences are pooled into one entry, listed with their most common genes and DNA. The V and J calls and clone size come from TCRdb's table, not from the authors' own analysis. The sample records approximately 640,000 distinct CDR3 sequences, 15% to 20% of which are singletons. The ten largest clones add up to about 16% of the sample.

Its CDR3 holds 15 amino acids, cysteine through phenylalanine. Of all the DNA, just the CDR3 is kept, 45 bases in frame from base 1. As encoded in the germline V gene, CDR1 is SGHTA while CDR2 is FQGNSA. V lost 6 bases and J lost 0 bases, and the count of bases not matched to a germline gene is 8. Sequencing was carried out using blood. The clonotype comes from a man aged 45-60 years with Graves' hyperthyroidism. The chain uses TRBV7-2 and TRBJ2-7, with 7 bases aligning to TRBD1. The CDR3 sequence is CASRLTGQYSYEQYF. Here is the DNA: TGTGCCAGCAGGTTAACGGGACAGTACTCCTACGAGCAGTACTTC.